A selection of T cell receptor beta chains follows, all from one sample in a study of response to subunit inactivated influenza vaccine. TCRdb ran MiXCR on the RT-PCR reads and lists one entry per CDR3 protein. The sample consists of more than 550,000 distinct CDR3 sequences, approximately 10% of them appearing once. The source material was PBMCs from blood, sampled on the day of vaccination. The source is a man aged 50-60 years who received an inactivated influenza vaccine. Each CDR3 is given with its conserved first and last residue. The D gene is left open where the match is weak. Expanded clones get a size class; other rows say once, few or many, or leave the size out.

j_call	clone_size	d_call	v_call	cdr3_aa	cdr3_nt
TRBJ1-5	many	TRBD1	TRBV15	CATSFDRAIQPQHF	TGTGCCACCAGCTTCGACAGGGCGATTCAGCCCCAGCATTTT
TRBJ2-5	.	TRBD1	TRBV28	CASTLGTGLRQETQYF	TGTGCCAGCACGTTAGGGACAGGGCTTCGACAAGAGACCCAGTACTTC
TRBJ1-5	many	.	TRBV4-1	CASSQEWQSNQPQHF	TGCGCCAGCAGCCAAGAATGGCAGTCGAATCAGCCCCAGCATTTT
TRBJ2-7	few	TRBD1	TRBV10-3	CAISRQGNLYEQYF	TGTGCCATCAGTAGACAGGGGAACTTGTACGAGCAGTACTTC
TRBJ1-5	.	TRBD1	TRBV29-1	CSVGTGGGQPQHF	TGCAGCGTTGGGACAGGGGGGGGACAGCCCCAGCATTTT
TRBJ2-5	few	.	TRBV5-1	CASSLAAVQETQYF	TGTGCCAGCAGCTTAGCGGCAGTCCAAGAGACCCAGTACTTC
TRBJ2-7	few	.	TRBV15	CATSRTPGLPYEQYF	TGTGCCACCAGCAGAACACCGGGACTGCCCTACGAGCAGTACTTC
TRBJ1-4	.	.	TRBV7-7	CASSLGPFNEKLFF	TGTGCTAGCAGCTTGGGACCGTTTAATGAAAAACTGTTTTTT
TRBJ1-1	.	TRBD1	TRBV19	CASTRTGENTEAFF	TGTGCCAGTACCCGGACAGGGGAGAACACTGAAGCTTTCTTT
TRBJ2-3	few	TRBD2	TRBV28	CATQSGGALDTQYF	TGTGCCACACAAAGCGGGGGGGCTTTAGATACGCAGTATTTT
TRBJ2-1	few	.	TRBV10-3	CAIGRQHNEQFF	TGTGCCATTGGGAGACAGCACAATGAGCAGTTCTTC
TRBJ2-6	few	.	TRBV12-3/TRBV12-4	CAVRGGANVLTF	TGTGCCGTGCGGGGCGGGGCCAACGTCCTGACTTTC
TRBJ2-5	.	.	TRBV5-6	CASSLAVGWETQYF	TGTGCCAGCAGCTTGGCCGTAGGGTGGGAGACCCAGTACTTC
TRBJ2-1	few	.	TRBV4-2	CASSQVFGAGTYNEQFF	.
TRBJ2-5	many	.	TRBV11-2	CASSLAAQETQYF	TGTGCCAGCAGCTTGGCAGCACAAGAGACCCAGTACTTC
TRBJ2-2	few	TRBD2	TRBV6-1	CASRRRLAGGESGELFF	TGTGCCAGCAGACGCCGACTAGCGGGGGGCGAGTCCGGGGAGCTGTTTTTT
TRBJ2-7	many	.	TRBV28	CASKAYEQYF	TGTGCCAGCAAGGCCTACGAGCAGTACTTC
TRBJ2-1	many	.	TRBV7-9	CASRGGGNEQFF	TGTGCCAGCCGGGGAGGGGGCAATGAGCAGTTCTTC
TRBJ2-5	.	.	TRBV6-1	CASSERGSGGLETQYF	TGTGCCAGCAGTGAAAGGGGGTCAGGCGGTTTGGAGACCCAGTACTTC
TRBJ2-7	.	TRBD2	TRBV29-1	CSVDAGESYEQYF	TGCAGCGTTGATGCGGGAGAATCCTACGAGCAGTACTTC